This T cell receptor (beta chain) came from a study of T cell clusters in autoimmune cytopenias. TRB was amplified by touch-down multiplex PCR, primer pools A and B combined. TCRdb reprocessed the multiplex PCR reads and stores each CDR3 protein as one record, lacking DNA. The listing contains 4,500 to 7,000 distinct CDR3 sequences. TRB was amplified from roughly 250 ng of peripheral blood genomic DNA per sample. CDR3 length: 13 amino acids. The germline gives CDR1 KGHSH, CDR2 LQKENI. This clonotype is called medium-sized based on its frequency. This sample was shared with a second study, whose subject was T cell repertoires in aging, cancer and after chemotherapy.

This rearrangement joins TRBV18 to TRBJ1-2. The sample consisted of peripheral blood. The receptor's source is a human donor in good health. CDR3 region: CASSPGDAYGYTF.